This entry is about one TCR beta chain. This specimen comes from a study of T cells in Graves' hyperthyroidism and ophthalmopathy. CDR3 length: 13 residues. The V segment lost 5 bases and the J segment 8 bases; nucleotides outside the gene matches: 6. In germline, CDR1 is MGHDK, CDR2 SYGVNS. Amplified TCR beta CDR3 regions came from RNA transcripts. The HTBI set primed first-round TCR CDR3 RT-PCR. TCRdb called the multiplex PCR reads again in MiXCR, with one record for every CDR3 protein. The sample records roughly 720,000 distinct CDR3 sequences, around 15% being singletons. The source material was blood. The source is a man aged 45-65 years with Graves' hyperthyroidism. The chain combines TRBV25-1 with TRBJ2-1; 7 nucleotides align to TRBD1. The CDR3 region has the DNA TGTGCCAGCAGTAAAACCGACAGGGATGAGCAGTTCTTC. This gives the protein CASSKTDRDEQFF. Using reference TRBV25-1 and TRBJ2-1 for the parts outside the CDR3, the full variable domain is EADIYQTPRYLVIGTGKKITLECSQTMGHDKMYWYQQDPGMELHLIHYSYGVNSTEKGDLSSESTVSRIRTEHFPLTLESARPSHTSQYLCASSKTDRDEQFFGPGTRLTVL.